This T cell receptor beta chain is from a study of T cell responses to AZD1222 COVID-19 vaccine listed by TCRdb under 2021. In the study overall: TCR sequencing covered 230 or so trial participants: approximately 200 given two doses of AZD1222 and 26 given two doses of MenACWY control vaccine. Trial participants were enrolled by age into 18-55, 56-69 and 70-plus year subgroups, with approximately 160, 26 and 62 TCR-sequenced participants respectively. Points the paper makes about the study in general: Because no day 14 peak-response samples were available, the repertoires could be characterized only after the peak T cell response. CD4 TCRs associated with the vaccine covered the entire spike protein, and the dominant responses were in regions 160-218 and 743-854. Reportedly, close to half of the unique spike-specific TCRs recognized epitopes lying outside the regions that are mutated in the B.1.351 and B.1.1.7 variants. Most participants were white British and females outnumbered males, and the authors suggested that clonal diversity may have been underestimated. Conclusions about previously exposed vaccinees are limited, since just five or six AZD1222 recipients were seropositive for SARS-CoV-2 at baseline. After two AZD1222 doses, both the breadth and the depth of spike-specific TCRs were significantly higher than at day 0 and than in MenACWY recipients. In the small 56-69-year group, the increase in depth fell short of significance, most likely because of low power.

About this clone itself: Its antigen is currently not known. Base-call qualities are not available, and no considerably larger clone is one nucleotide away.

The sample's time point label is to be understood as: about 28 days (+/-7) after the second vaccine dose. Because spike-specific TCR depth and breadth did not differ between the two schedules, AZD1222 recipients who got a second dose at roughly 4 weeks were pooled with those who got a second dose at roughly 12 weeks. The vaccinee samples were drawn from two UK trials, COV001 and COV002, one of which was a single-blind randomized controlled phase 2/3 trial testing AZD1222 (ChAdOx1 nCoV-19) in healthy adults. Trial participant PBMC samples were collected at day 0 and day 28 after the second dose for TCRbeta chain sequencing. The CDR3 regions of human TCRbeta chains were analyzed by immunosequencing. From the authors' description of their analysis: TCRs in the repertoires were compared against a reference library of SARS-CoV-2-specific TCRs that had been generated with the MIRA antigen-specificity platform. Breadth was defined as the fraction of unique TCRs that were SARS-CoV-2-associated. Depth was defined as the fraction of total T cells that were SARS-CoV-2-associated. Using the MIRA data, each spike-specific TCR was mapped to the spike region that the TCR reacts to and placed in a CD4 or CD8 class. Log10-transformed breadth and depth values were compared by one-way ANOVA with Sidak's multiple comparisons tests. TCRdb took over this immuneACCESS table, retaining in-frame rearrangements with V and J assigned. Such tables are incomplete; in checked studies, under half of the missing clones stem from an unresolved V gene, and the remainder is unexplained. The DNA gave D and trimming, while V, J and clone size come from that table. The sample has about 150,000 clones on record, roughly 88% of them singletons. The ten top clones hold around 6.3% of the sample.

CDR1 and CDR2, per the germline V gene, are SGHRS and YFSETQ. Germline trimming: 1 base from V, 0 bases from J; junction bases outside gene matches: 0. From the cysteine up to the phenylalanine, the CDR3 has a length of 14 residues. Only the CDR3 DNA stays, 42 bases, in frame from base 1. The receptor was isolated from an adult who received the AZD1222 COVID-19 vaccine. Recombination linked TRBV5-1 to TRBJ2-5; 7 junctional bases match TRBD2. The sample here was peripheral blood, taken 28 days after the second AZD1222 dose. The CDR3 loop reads CASSLSGDQETQYF. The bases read TGCGCCAGCAGCTTGAGCGGGGACCAAGAGACCCAGTACTTC.